The sequence of this T cell receptor beta chain was determined in a study of Ad26.COV2.S vaccination and SARS-CoV-2 variants. Treatment in this sample: around 19 received Ad26.COV2.S at low or high dose, single or two shots; several received placebo; per-sample allocation not given. Sampling was performed 63 days after the first vaccine or placebo injection. Libraries were prepared by immunoSEQ multiplex PCR; TCRdb keeps only in-frame clonotypes and omits some of them. The table records around 420,000 clones, roughly 90% of them present only once. Sample: peripheral blood, taken in a trial of Ad26.COV2.S vaccine versus placebo. This clonotype was sampled from a person aged 18-65 years who received the Ad26.COV2.S COVID-19 vaccine or a placebo.

CDR3 in DNA: TGTGCCAGCAGCTTGCGGACTAGCGGGAGCTACGAGCAGTACTTC. This codes for CASSLRTSGSYEQYF. This rearrangement joins TRBV11-2 to TRBJ2-7; the match to TRBD2 covers 13 bases. The CDR3 is made up of 15 amino acids. The germline V gene encodes CDR1 SGHAT and CDR2 FQNNGV. Trimming took 3 bases from V and 3 from J; bases not matched to a gene: 2.